This T cell receptor (beta chain) was identified during a study of CD8+CD57+ T cells in acquired aplastic anemia. Before being chosen for sequencing, patients had shown CD8+CD57+ cell expansion by flow cytometry. CDR3 and TCR beta VDJ profiling relied on a genomic DNA template. TCRdb reprocessed the reads via MiXCR and lists one record per CDR3 protein. The sample records under 500,000 distinct CDR3 sequences, over 25% being singletons. As concerns this clonotype: A much larger clone differs from this one at a single base, so this may be a read error.

The TCR was taken from a human donor with aplastic anemia. Material for sequencing was sorted CD4+, CD8+, or CD8+CD57+ T cells (not recorded which) from PBMCs.

CDR3 loop: CASSLDSYNPPLHF. The DNA for the CDR3 is TGCGCCAGCAGCTTGGATTCCTATAATCCACCCCTCCACTTT. The rearrangement joins TRBV5-1 to TRBJ1-6; D ambiguous. The CDR3 consists of 14 residues. Germline V gene sequence: CDR1 SGHRS, CDR2 YFSETQ. Full variable domain (outside the CDR3, taken from reference TRBV5-1 and TRBJ1-6): KAGVTQTPRYLIKTRGQQVTLSCSPISGHRSVSWYQQTPGQGLQFLFEYFSETQRNKGNFPGRFSGRQFSNSRSEMNVSTLELGDSALYLCASSLDSYNPPLHFGNGTRLTVT.